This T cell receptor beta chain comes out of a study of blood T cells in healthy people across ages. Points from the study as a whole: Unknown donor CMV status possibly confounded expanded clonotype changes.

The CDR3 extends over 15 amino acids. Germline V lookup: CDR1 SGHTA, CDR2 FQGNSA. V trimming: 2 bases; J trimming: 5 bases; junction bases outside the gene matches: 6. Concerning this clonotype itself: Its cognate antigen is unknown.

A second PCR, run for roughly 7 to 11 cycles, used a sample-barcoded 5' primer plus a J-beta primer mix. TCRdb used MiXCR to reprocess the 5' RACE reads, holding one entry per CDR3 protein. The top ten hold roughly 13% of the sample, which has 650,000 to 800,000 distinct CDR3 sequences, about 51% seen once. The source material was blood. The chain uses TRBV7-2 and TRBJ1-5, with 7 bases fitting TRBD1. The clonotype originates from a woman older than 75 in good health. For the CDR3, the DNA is TGTGCCAGCAGCTTATGGGACAGCGCACATCAGCCCCAGCATTTT. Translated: CASSLWDSAHQPQHF. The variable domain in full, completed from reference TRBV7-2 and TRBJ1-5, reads GAGVSQSPSNKVTEKGKDVELRCDPISGHTALYWYRQSLGQGLEFLIYFQGNSAPDKSGLPSDRFSAERTGGSVSTLTIQRTQQEDSAVYLCASSLWDSAHQPQHFGDGTRLSIL.